One and the same sample provided the 26 T cell receptor beta chains below, sequenced in a study of OX40 agonist ivuxolimab in advanced cancers. The library relied on the immunoSEQ multiplex PCR assay. Drawn from immuneACCESS, this table holds only the in-frame rearrangements with V and J called that TCRdb kept. Clones are partly lost; checked studies trace under half to an unresolved V gene and leave the rest unexplained. The sample table lists some 76,000 clones, approximately 86% of them with a count of one. Roughly 0.79% of the sample rests with the top ten. The sample here was CD4+ or CD8+ T cells sorted from blood, taken in a trial of the OX40 agonist ivuxolimab. These receptors came from an adult with an advanced solid tumor such as melanoma, head and neck, liver or kidney cancer.

The rearrangement joins TRBV19 to TRBJ1-1, with unresolved D. In germline, CDR1 is LNHDA, CDR2 SQIVND (reference sequence). There are 14 residues in the CDR3. Trimming took 4 bases from V and 0 from J, leaving 9 bases between them. The CDR3 bases are TGTGCCAGTAGTAACAGATTCGTGAACACTGAAGCTTTCTTT. Amino acid sequence: CASSNRFVNTEAFF.

The chain is built from TRBV4-1 and TRBJ1-5; 8 bases are a match to TRBD1. Germline values: CDR1 MGHRA, CDR2 YSYEKL. The V segment lost 2 bases and the J segment 0 bases; nucleotides outside the gene matches: 18. CDR3 length: 21 residues. DNA of the CDR3: TGCGCCAGCAGCCAAAAAGGGGGCCCCGGGACAGGATATTATAGCAATCAGCCCCAGCATTTT. It translates to CASSQKGGPGTGYYSNQPQHF.

This clone turned up a few times. The chain recombines TRBV10-1 with TRBJ2-7, with 7 positions matching TRBD1. J was trimmed by 2 bases and V by 4 bases; bases with no gene match: 5. In germline, CDR1 is WNHNN, CDR2 SYGVQD (reference sequence). This CDR3 contains 14 residues. The CDR3 DNA reads as TGCGCCAGCAGTGTCGACAGGGAACCCTACGAGCAGTACTTC. Translation: CASSVDREPYEQYF.

This clone occurred once. The J gene is TRBJ1-4, the V gene TRBV19; no clear D. The CDR3 sequence is 13 residues long. V lost 4 bases and J 0 bases, leaving 3 bases between the germline ends. CDR1 is LNHDA, CDR2 SQIVND, per germline (reference sequence). CDR3 nucleotides: TGTGCCAGTAGTACCGCAACTAATGAAAAACTGTTTTTT. As protein: CASSTATNEKLFF.

The chain joins TRBV30 to TRBJ1-6; D uncertain. V was pared by 0 bases and J by 9 bases, with 18 bases between. CDR3 length equals 16 residues. Germline lookup yields CDR1 GTSNPN and CDR2 SVGIG (reference sequence). In DNA, the CDR3 is TGTGCCTGGAGTGTGGCGGTGGGCCGGAGTACTTCACCCCTCCACTTT. Translated, it gives CAWSVAVGRSTSPLHF.

The CDR3 nucleotides read TGTGCCAGCAGCTTCCAACCACAGGGATCTGAGCAGTTCTTC. Amino acids: CASSFQPQGSEQFF. The chain carries TRBV11-2 and TRBJ2-1, with D possibly TRBD1 on 6 matching bases. Between the trimmed V and J ends, which lost 3 bases and 9 bases, there was a span of 15 bases. Germline CDR1 and CDR2: SGHAT and FQNNGV. The CDR3 totals 14 residues. Full variable domain (missing parts from reference TRBV11-2 and TRBJ2-1): EAGVAQSPRYKIIEKRQSVAFWCNPISGHATLYWYQQILGQGPKLLIQFQNNGVVDDSQLPKDRFSAERLKGVDSTLKIQPAKLEDSAVYLCASSFQPQGSEQFFGPGTRLTVL.

V is TRBV5-4 and J is TRBJ2-7, with 12 positions matching TRBD1. The CDR3 extends over 15 amino acids. V trimming: 3 bases; J trimming: 2 bases; junction bases outside the gene matches: 3. The germline gives CDR1 SGHNT, CDR2 YYREEE (reference sequence). The CDR3 region has the DNA TGTGCCAGCAGCTCCCGGGACAGGGGGCCCTACGAGCAGTACTTC. As protein: CASSSRDRGPYEQYF.

The chain is built from TRBV5-4 and TRBJ2-5; D not resolved. The CDR3 loop spans 15 amino acids. Trimming took 4 bases from V and 2 from J, leaving 15 bases between them. CDR1 and CDR2 from the germline V gene are SGHNT and YYREEE (reference sequence). CDR3 sequence reads: CASSTETERQETQYF. CDR3 DNA sequence: TGTGCCAGCAGCACGGAGACCGAGAGGCAAGAGACCCAGTACTTC.

J is TRBJ2-2 and V is TRBV18; D not resolved. CDR3 length: 14 residues. V was clipped by 3 bases and J by 5 bases, with 10 bases between them. The germline V gene has CDR1 KGHSH and CDR2 LQKENI. The CDR3 region is CASSPASGTGELFF. The CDR3 nucleotides are TGTGCCAGCTCACCTGCGTCGGGTACCGGGGAGCTGTTTTTT.

The rearrangement links TRBV6-5 to TRBJ1-1; D unresolved. This CDR3 has 15 residues. Germline CDR1 MNHEY, CDR2 SVGAGI. The ends were cut back, 6 bases at V and 0 bases at J, with 14 bases in the middle. The CDR3 nucleotides are TGTGCCAGCAGCCCCGGAGGCACCCTGAACACTGAAGCTTTCTTT. This translates into CASSPGGTLNTEAFF.

This rearrangement joins TRBV28 to TRBJ1-2; weak D call: TRBD1 (6 bases). Germline V gene data show CDR1 as MDHEN and CDR2 as SYDVKM. Trimming removed 10 bases at V and 4 bases at J, with 13 bases between. The CDR3 totals 12 residues. Written as DNA, the CDR3 is TGTGCCACCAAGACAGGCGGCTATGGCTACACCTTC. Its translation is CATKTGGYGYTF.

This clone has a single count. V and J are TRBV7-2 and TRBJ1-5; a possible D gene is TRBD1 (6 bases). Germline CDR1 and CDR2: SGHTA and FQGNSA. This CDR3 comprises 13 residues. With 10 bases removed from V and 2 bases from J, the gap between germline ends came to 12 bases. The CDR3 protein is CAISGGRNQPQHF. The CDR3 region has the DNA TGTGCCATCTCCGGGGGGCGCAATCAGCCCCAGCATTTT.

The chain employs TRBV7-2 and TRBJ1-5, with D hard to call. V shed 2 bases and J shed 7 bases, with 18 bases lying between them. Germline assignment: CDR1 SGHTA and CDR2 FQGNSA. The CDR3 covers 16 residues. CDR3 sequence: CASSLFGESLEQPQHF. CDR3 DNA sequence: TGTGCCAGCAGCTTATTCGGGGAGAGCCTCGAGCAGCCCCAGCATTTT.

The chain uses TRBV6-5 and TRBJ2-7, with D possibly being TRBD2 (6 bases). Trimming left V 0 bases short and J 6 bases short, with 15 bases between. There are 15 residues in the CDR3. The germline gives CDR1 MNHEY, CDR2 SVGAGI. The CDR3 region is CASSYSEWRVAEQYF. The CDR3 region has the DNA TGTGCCAGCAGTTACTCGGAGTGGAGGGTCGCCGAGCAGTACTTC.

The J gene is TRBJ1-1, the V gene TRBV29-1; D not certain. The germline CDR1 and CDR2 sequences are SQVTM and ANQGSEA. Trimming stripped 4 bases from V and 1 base from J, with 13 bases between. This CDR3 comprises 14 residues. DNA of the CDR3: TGCAGCGTTGTTCGGACGCCAGGGAACACTGAAGCTTTCTTT. Protein sequence: CSVVRTPGNTEAFF.

This clone turned up a few times. This chain links TRBV6-5 with TRBJ2-6; D is perhaps TRBD1 (6 bases). The germline V gene has CDR1 MNHEY and CDR2 SVGAGI. The CDR3 contains 14 residues. Trimming removed 10 bases at V and 4 bases at J, with 14 bases between. CDR3 protein: CATRGMVGANVLTF. CDR3 bases: TGTGCCACGAGGGGGATGGTGGGGGCCAACGTCCTGACTTTC.

Of note for this clone: Distinct nucleotide sequences in the sample also encode this CDR3. The chain employs TRBV7-3 and TRBJ1-5; D uncertain. The CDR3 has 13 residues. V lost 3 bases and J 4 bases, leaving 7 bases between the germline ends. CDR1 and CDR2 from the germline V gene are SGHTA and FQGTGA. The CDR3 DNA reads as TGTGCCAGCAGCTTGGACCTAAATCAGCCCCAGCATTTT. Residues: CASSLDLNQPQHF.

J is TRBJ1-5 and V is TRBV10-3; tentative D call: TRBD1 (6 bases). CDR3 length: 13 amino acids. Per germline, CDR1 ENHRY and CDR2 SYGVKD. Trimming took 10 bases from V and 6 from J, leaving 16 bases between them. The CDR3 spells CATAVGGPQPQHF. CDR3 bases: TGTGCCACCGCGGTGGGGGGGCCTCAGCCCCAGCATTTT.

This clone came up once. Distinct nucleotide sequences in the sample also encode this CDR3. J is TRBJ2-3 and V is TRBV27; 8 nucleotides line up with TRBD1. Germline V gene sequence: CDR1 MNHEY, CDR2 SMNVEV (reference sequence). CDR3 length equals 16 residues. The junction had 5 bases not matched to a gene; V was cut back by 3 bases and J by 0 bases. The CDR3 sequence: CASSFRTGISTDTQYF. The CDR3 DNA follows: TGTGCCAGCAGTTTCCGGACAGGGATAAGCACAGATACGCAGTATTTT.

The chain combines TRBV10-3 with TRBJ1-4, with TRBD1 identical over 9 bases. V lost 10 bases and J lost 5; bases outside the gene matches: 5. This CDR3 region has 13 residues. Germline V gene data show CDR1 as ENHRY and CDR2 as SYGVKD. CDR3: CATRDRENEKLFF. For the CDR3, the DNA is TGTGCCACGCGGGACAGGGAAAATGAAAAACTGTTTTTT.

J is TRBJ1-2 and V is TRBV7-9; D perhaps matches TRBD1 (5 bases). In germline, CDR1 is SEHNR, CDR2 FQNEAQ (reference sequence). The CDR3 consists of 15 residues. V was cut by 3 bases and J by 4 bases, with 15 bases left in between. CDR3 residues: CASSFSRDGGYGYTF. CDR3 coding DNA: TGTGCCAGCAGCTTTTCTAGGGACGGAGGCTATGGCTACACCTTC.

The chain recombines TRBV14 with TRBJ1-6; perhaps TRBD1 as D (6 bases). This CDR3 spans 14 amino acids. Trimming left V 7 bases short and J 10 bases short, with 17 bases between. Germline-derived CDR1 and CDR2 are SGHDN and FVKESK. The CDR3 coding sequence is TGTGCCAGCAACCAGAGGGGGAATGGATCACCCCTCCACTTT. As protein: CASNQRGNGSPLHF.

The chain uses TRBV6-6 and TRBJ1-1; weak D call: TRBD1 (6 bases). CDR3 length: 16 amino acids. Trimming stripped 6 bases from V and 5 bases from J, with 22 bases between. Germline V gene data show CDR1 as MNHNY and CDR2 as SVGAGI (reference sequence). The CDR3 loop is CASSWERGVGGTEAFF. Here the CDR3 DNA reads TGTGCCAGCAGCTGGGAGAGGGGGGTTGGAGGGACTGAAGCTTTCTTT.

The chain has TRBV11-2 and TRBJ1-5, with D unclear. V dropped 3 bases and J dropped 3 bases, with 12 bases sitting between them. Germline V CDR1 and CDR2: SGHAT, FQNNGV. The CDR3 sequence is 15 residues long. The CDR3 sequence is CASSFRGGYNQPQHF. CDR3 bases: TGTGCCAGCAGCTTCCGGGGAGGTTACAATCAGCCCCAGCATTTT.

The CDR3: CASTLIQGFGSPLHF. The DNA for the CDR3 is TGTGCCAGCACCCTCATACAGGGGTTTGGTTCACCCCTCCACTTT. The V and J genes are TRBV7-6 and TRBJ1-6, with 7 bases matching TRBD1. CDR3 length: 15 residues. J gave up 9 bases and V 7 bases, and 12 bases lay outside the gene matches. Germline CDR1 is SGHVS and CDR2 is FNYEAQ.

The chain recombines TRBV18 with TRBJ1-1, with D tentatively TRBD1 (5 bases). Germline V gene sequence: CDR1 KGHSH, CDR2 LQKENI. V shed 7 bases and J shed 5 bases, with 14 bases lying between them. The length of the CDR3 is 13 residues. For the CDR3, the DNA is TGTGCCAGCTACAGGAATGTAGGTACTGAAGCTTTCTTT. Encoded protein: CASYRNVGTEAFF.